Listed below are T cell receptor beta chains from one sample, sequenced in a study of blood T cells in healthy people across ages. TCRdb ran MiXCR on the 5' RACE reads and lists one entry per CDR3 protein. The repertoire includes hundreds of thousands of distinct CDR3 sequences, 25% to 30% of them detected once, and 15% to 19% sits in the top ten. Specimen: blood. All receptors come from an elderly woman in good health. CDR3s leave out the opening cysteine and the closing phenylalanine or tryptophan.

v_gene	CDR3aa
TRBV5-1	ASSLEPAGGPTDTQY
TRBV20-1	SARDVRGGTSNQPQH
TRBV20-1	SASGTSFNEQF
TRBV4-3	ASSLHPPTSGGSGSSYEQY
TRBV29-1	SVIIPPGGYGCT
TRBV20-1	SAITLGSGGPLSSYEQY
TRBV5-1	ASSLESRHTDTQY
TRBV5-5	ASSLLGPGGHEQY
TRBV6-5	ASIRDGLGNEKLF
TRBV7-2	ASSMGQAQETQY
TRBV20-1	SARRGREIFYERY
TRBV12-3/TRBV12-4	ASSLTGGGQPQH
TRBV7-2	ASSPDSGRQETQY
TRBV29-1	SVWTSEGYNEQF
TRBV30	AWSRTGIYSPLH
TRBV11-2	ASSLGSRKETQY
TRBV12-3/TRBV12-4	ASSGGAGTGELF
TRBV29-1	SVRGQGSTCGYT
TRBV30	AWSLMGLAVEETQY
TRBV7-7	ASSLRVTGELF
TRBV7-8	ASSLEQGFADQPQH
TRBV6-2/TRBV6-3	ASSYFGRAFEQY
TRBV30	AWSVARVGYT
TRBV6-5	ASSERQNSPLH
TRBV7-2	AGSPPQGPYGYT
TRBV29-1	SGGSTDTQY
TRBV4-2	ASSQLDRATGELF
TRBV6-2/TRBV6-3	ASSSLPGQMVGEKLF
TRBV6-1	ASSERTSQFSSGANVLT
TRBV6-5	ASSLQQNQPQH
TRBV6-2/TRBV6-3	ASSRRARDTDTLY
TRBV18	ASSTKPSGNTEAF
TRBV28	ASSLSGRNNEQF
TRBV7-6	ASSHSGGAYNEQF
TRBV30	AWSPLAEAF
TRBV29-1	SVEDRSGFNEQF
TRBV2	ASSDPPIYEQY
TRBV5-1	ASSYGTGSEKLF
TRBV24-1	ATREGGMTDTQY
TRBV20-1	SARATLGHEQY
TRBV10-3	AISESTRYADTQY
TRBV5-8	ASSFPPRGADSYGYT
TRBV5-1	ASSVSGTPEPQH
TRBV7-2	ASSLLISQEADTQY
TRBV3-1	ASSQDLVGVYGYT
TRBV11-3	ASGQGSDTQY
TRBV6-8	ASLAGQETQY
TRBV5-1	ASSLDVSGDYEQY
TRBV6-5	ASRPRGRTNEKLF
TRBV7-3	ASSLGGQGRSAYEQY
TRBV7-9	ASSFFGDRRNNEQY
TRBV3-1	ASSQGGLAGGTDTQY
TRBV4-2	ASSQGTGISYT
TRBV30	AWVRDVQRAF
TRBV20-1	SARGGVVGQY
TRBV14	ASSPDPGGPLKNEQY